These 17 T cell receptor beta chains originate from one sample sequenced in a study of PD-L1 blockade in urothelial cancer. Data came from immunoSEQ multiplex PCR; TCRdb stores just in-frame clones and leaves some out. The table records about 30,000 clones, about nine tenths of them present only once. Time point in this sample: peripheral blood 6 weeks after treatment start. The sample was PBMCs, taken around atezolizumab (anti-PD-L1) treatment. The receptors originated from a man older than 75 with urothelial cancer.

V usage is TRBV12-5 and J usage is TRBJ2-5; no clear D. The CDR3 has 12 amino acids. Per germline, CDR1 LGHNT and CDR2 FRNRAP. Trimming stripped 2 bases from V and 5 bases from J, with 6 bases between. CDR3 region: CASGLTGETQYF. DNA of the CDR3: TGTGCTAGTGGTTTGACCGGGGAGACCCAGTACTTC.

The V gene is TRBV11-1, the J gene TRBJ2-7, with D uncertain. The CDR3 has 15 residues. Germline assignment: CDR1 SGHAT and CDR2 FQDESV (reference sequence). Trimming pared 4 bases from V and 2 bases from J, leaving 15 bases between. The CDR3 DNA follows: TGTGCCAGCAGCTCAATGACATCATTCCCCTACGAGCAGTACTTC. This codes for CASSSMTSFPYEQYF.

This sequence joins TRBV5-1 and TRBJ2-1; 16 bases are shared with TRBD2. Losses at the gene ends were 4 bases for V and 9 bases for J; bases not matched to a gene: 4. Germline values: CDR1 SGHRS, CDR2 YFSETQ. The CDR3 spans 15 residues. CDR3 amino acids: CASSGGLAGGPEQFF. For the CDR3, the DNA is TGCGCCAGCAGCGGGGGACTAGCGGGAGGGCCTGAGCAGTTCTTC.

This chain connects TRBV5-6 to TRBJ1-2; no definite D call. The ends were cut back, 0 bases at V and 3 bases at J, with 6 bases in the middle. Germline CDR1 SGHDT, CDR2 YYEEEE. The CDR3 is 13 residues long. As DNA, the CDR3 is TGTGCCAGCAGCTTGGGTCAGGACTATGGCTACACCTTC. Translated, it gives CASSLGQDYGYTF.

CDR3: CASRRDRGTGELFF. For the CDR3, the DNA is TGTGCCAGTAGGCGGGACAGGGGGACCGGGGAGCTGTTTTTT. This chain links TRBV19 with TRBJ2-2; 11 nucleotides match TRBD1. The CDR3 runs to 14 residues. Per the germline V gene, CDR1 is LNHDA and CDR2 is SQIVND (reference sequence). The J segment lost 5 bases and the V segment lost 6 bases, leaving 2 bases of the junction unmatched.

This clone was counted once. V is TRBV27 and J is TRBJ2-1, with a possible D match to TRBD2 (5 bases). Trimming removed 3 bases at V and 1 base at J, with 19 bases between. The CDR3 is made up of 18 amino acids. The V gene's germline CDR1 is MNHEY and CDR2 SMNVEV (reference sequence). This chain's CDR3 is CASSFAPGLKRSYNEQFF. As DNA, the CDR3 is TGTGCCAGCAGTTTTGCCCCAGGACTCAAGCGTTCCTACAATGAGCAGTTCTTC.

The chain is built from TRBV27 and TRBJ2-3, with 10 bases matching TRBD2. The J segment lost 4 bases and the V segment lost 5 bases, leaving 6 bases of the junction unmatched. This CDR3 is built from 15 residues. Per the germline V gene, CDR1 is MNHEY and CDR2 is SMNVEV (reference sequence). The DNA for the CDR3 is TGTGCCAGCAGTCAACCTAGCGGGAGCCCAGATACGCAGTATTTT. This translates into CASSQPSGSPDTQYF.

The rearrangement joins TRBV28 to TRBJ1-2; the D is unclear. Trimming removed 7 bases at V and 4 bases at J, with 10 bases between. Germline CDR1 reads MDHEN; CDR2 reads SYDVKM. The CDR3 runs 12 residues. DNA of the CDR3: TGTGCCAGCACCCCCCGTCTCTATGGCTACACCTTC. Its translation is CASTPRLYGYTF.

CDR3 sequence (DNA): TGTGCCAGCAGGGGAGCGGACTATGGCTACACCTTC. It encodes CASRGADYGYTF. The chain is built from TRBV6-5 and TRBJ1-2; D ambiguous. Looked up from germline, CDR1 is MNHEY and CDR2 is SVGAGI. V lost 6 bases and J 3 bases, leaving 8 bases between the germline ends. The CDR3 has 12 residues.

The CDR3 DNA sequence: TGTGCCAGCAGCTTTTTCGGACTAGTAGGTTATTCGGAGACCCAGTACTTC. Protein: CASSFFGLVGYSETQYF. The chain is built from TRBV7-6 and TRBJ2-5; 7 bases align to TRBD2. Trimming cost V 3 bases and J 5 bases; bases outside gene matches: 15. Germline V gene data show CDR1 as SGHVS and CDR2 as FNYEAQ. The CDR3 extends over 17 amino acids.

This clone was found once. V is TRBV19 and J is TRBJ2-2; a weak D match, TRBD1 (6 bases). Germline V CDR1 and CDR2: LNHDA, SQIVND (reference sequence). The V and J ends lost 9 bases and 0 bases respectively, with 11 bases between them. The CDR3 has 14 residues. CDR3 residues: CASRQDANTGELFF. As DNA, the CDR3 is TGTGCCAGCAGACAGGACGCGAACACCGGGGAGCTGTTTTTT.

The rearrangement links TRBV9 to TRBJ1-5; TRBD1 is a possible D gene (6 bases). The length of the CDR3 is 14 residues. From germline, CDR1 is SGDLS and CDR2 YYNGEE. Trimming pared 3 bases from V and 3 bases from J, leaving 10 bases between. This chain's CDR3 is CASSAGQYNQPQHF. The CDR3 coding sequence is TGTGCCAGCAGCGCTGGACAGTACAATCAGCCCCAGCATTTT.

The V gene is TRBV19, the J gene TRBJ1-5, with a possible D match to TRBD1 (5 bases). The length of the CDR3 is 13 residues. Germline CDR1 and CDR2: LNHDA and SQIVND (reference sequence). The V and J ends lost 3 bases and 4 bases respectively, with 7 bases between them. CDR3 nucleotides: TGTGCCAGTAGTATCGGGGGGAATCAGCCCCAGCATTTT. Its translation: CASSIGGNQPQHF.

This clone showed up just once. The chain uses TRBV11-3 and TRBJ2-7; D is unclear. The V gene's germline CDR1 is SGHNT and CDR2 YENEEA. Trimming took off 1 base at V and 6 bases at J, with 13 bases between the two ends. There are 14 residues in the CDR3. The CDR3 loop reads CASSLGALESEQYF. Here the CDR3 DNA reads TGTGCCAGCAGCTTAGGGGCTCTTGAATCCGAGCAGTACTTC.

The chain joins TRBV30 to TRBJ2-2, with 7 nucleotides matching TRBD1. Trimming cost V 2 bases and J 3 bases; bases outside gene matches: 3. The germline CDR1 and CDR2 sequences are GTSNPN and SVGIG (reference sequence). The CDR3 length is 14 residues. CDR3 DNA: TGTGCCTGGAGTCGGGACAGATACACCGGGGAGCTGTTTTTT. This sequence encodes CAWSRDRYTGELFF.

V is TRBV7-9 and J is TRBJ2-5, with TRBD1 matching over 9 bases. There are 14 residues in the CDR3. Germline lookup yields CDR1 SEHNR and CDR2 FQNEAQ (reference sequence). V lost 2 bases, J lost 7 bases, and 5 bases stayed unmatched. The CDR3 region is CASSLPGQGRTQYF. Written as DNA, the CDR3 is TGTGCCAGCAGCTTACCGGGACAGGGCCGGACCCAGTACTTC.

The chain employs TRBV30 and TRBJ2-1; D gene unclear. With 3 bases removed from V and 4 bases from J, the gap between germline ends came to 10 bases. The CDR3 is made up of 13 amino acids. From germline, CDR1 is GTSNPN and CDR2 SVGIG (reference sequence). CDR3 in amino acids: CAWRETDYNEQFF. The CDR3 region has the DNA TGTGCCTGGAGGGAAACAGATTACAATGAGCAGTTCTTC.